This T cell receptor beta chain was recovered during a study of blood T cell repertoires in COVID-19. Across the study: The United States, Italy and Spain provided the acute and convalescent COVID-19 samples. T cells, B-cell-depleted T cells, or PBMCs provided the cDNA or gDNA that served as material.

As handled by the study authors: The assay estimated nucleated cells by amplifying reference gene primers. The protocol was immunoSEQ multiplex PCR, while the TCRdb copy is restricted to in-frame clones and leaves out a portion. Clonal size and the V and J genes are those of that table, whereas D and trimming came from the DNA. The profile covers almost 500,000 clones, with roughly nine tenths appearing a single time and just over 8% taken by the ten largest. Assignment of participants to cohorts was predicated upon participant-reported clinical history. Sample: PBMCs or T cells enriched from blood (not recorded which). This TCR came from a woman aged 60-75 years who had recovered from COVID-19.

The CDR3, as DNA: TGTGCCACCAGTGATTTGAGGGACAGTTCCAATGAGCAGTTCTTC. Translation gives CATSDLRDSSNEQFF. The gene calls are TRBV24-1 and TRBJ2-1; TRBD1 agrees at 7 bases. This CDR3 spans 15 amino acids. With 0 bases clipped from V and 6 bases from J, the junction kept 4 bases outside the gene matches. Germline assignment: CDR1 KGHDR and CDR2 SFDVKD.